This T cell receptor (beta chain) was found in a study of shared clonotypes between healthy human individuals (dated by TCRdb to about 2020). For the study in its entirety: Two women and three men aged 18 to 49 years were included in the cohort. To estimate repertoire size and how much clonotype sharing occurs between individuals, the study deeply sequenced the blood TCR repertoires of roughly 5 healthy adults. Libraries were prepared and TCR repertoires were sequenced by different laboratories using diverse techniques, in order to increase sequencing depth and limit assay-specific biases. Between about 0.94 and 8.9 billion PBMCs per donor were obtained by leukapheresis. For each donor, three plates each were used for CD4 naive and CD4 memory, two plates were used for CD8 naive, and one plate was used for CD8 memory. Broader findings and caveats from the paper: Rarefaction of sorted-subset datasets indicated incomplete sequencing despite the large sequencing depth. Sampling was restricted to blood, and TCR repertoires in tissue are likely to differ from TCR repertoires in blood. Pairwise subsampling indicated that sequencing depth was expected to affect the degree of clonotype sharing among donors. Sharing across a handful of donors was observed for 4.5% to 6.5% of naive CD4, 3.5% of naive CD8, 2% to 2.5% of memory CD4, and about 0.39% of memory CD8 clonotypes. Compared with non-shared clonotypes, clonotypes shared by all four sorted-subset donors had higher generation probabilities. The genetic and exposure-history diversity represented was limited by the small number of donors. Naive subsets generally had larger estimated clonotype richness than memory subsets.

In regard to this clone: No cognate antigen has been identified for it. No much larger clone exists at a distance of one base, and base qualities are not known.

The donors were healthy, HIV-negative adults with no recently reported acute infections or vaccinations. All donors were Caucasian adults living in Nashville, Tennessee, USA. CD4+ T cells were enriched through magnetic negative selection, after which naive cells were positively selected on CD45RA and the remaining negative fraction served as the memory subset. After blood collection by leukapheresis, PBMCs were isolated using Ficoll-Histopaque density gradient centrifugation and then cryopreserved in the vapor phase of liquid nitrogen. Analytical flow cytometry was used to check the purity and quantity of every magnetically sorted T cell population. Genomic DNA was isolated from each sorted fraction and quantified by UV absorbance on a Nanodrop 2000c. Using the deep immunoSEQ assay, multiplex PCR amplified TCR CDR3 regions from genomic DNA. For each cell subset, the extracted genomic DNA was distributed evenly across all wells of several immunoSEQ 96-well plates, and each plate served as one replicate. For sorted subsets, each replicate PCR was loaded with approximately 0.2 ug genomic DNA, equivalent to 25,000 to 35,000 T cell genomes. Purified libraries were measured with a Qubit 3.0 fluorometer, size-checked on a Bioanalyzer 2100, and measured again with the KAPA Library Quantification kit. Every immunoSEQ 96-well plate was sequenced on a separate single-read 150-cycle Illumina NextSeq 550 flow cell. In the authors' own workflow: Because the immunoSEQ output included only junctional sequences and no quality scores, the filtering could not be the same as the filtering used for full-length reads. To assign V/J genes and CDR3, sequences were annotated using PyIR, a Python wrapper for IgBLAST v1.9, with IMGT germline references. Reads were removed for weak V/J assignments (E-value above 1e-6), missing CDR3, stop codons, out-of-frame junctions, or ambiguous translated residues. A V3J clonotype was defined by an identical inferred V gene, J gene, and CDR3 amino acid sequence. The percentage overlap between two repertoires was calculated by dividing the number of shared unique clonotypes by the size of the smaller repertoire. Richness of each repertoire was evaluated using RTK rarefaction, the Chao1 estimator, and Recon v2.1 estimates of unobserved clonotypes. Generation probabilities were computed with OLGA for all TCRbeta clonotypes obtained by the gDNA method from several donors. In TCRdb, the immuneACCESS table is reduced to in-frame sequences with V and J assigned. These tables do not hold every clone; where another copy was compared, an unresolved V gene accounts for under half, and the others remain unexplained. V, J and clone size are those of that table, while D and trimming were read from the DNA. A total of about 2.3 million clones appear in this sample, over 85% of them only once. Under 0.45% of the sample is in the top ten clones.

Sequencing was performed on naive CD4+ T cells from PBMCs. The sample's cell subset or site label, in plain terms: CD45RA+ positively selected. The TCR sequence derives from a man between 18 and 29 years old in good health. Some clones in this sample may be carry-over from other donors' samples.

The encoded CDR3 is CSANHQPQHF. The DNA reads as follows: TGCAGTGCCAACCATCAGCCCCAGCATTTT. In this chain, TRBV20-1 is recombined with TRBJ1-5, with no confidently assigned D gene. Taken from the germline V gene (reference sequence), the CDR1 and CDR2 loops are DFQATT and SNEGSKA. The CDR3 numbers 10 residues from cysteine through phenylalanine. Just the 30-base CDR3 DNA is kept, in frame starting at base 1. A distance of 5 bases separates the germline ends of V and J, which lose 6 bases and 5 bases respectively.